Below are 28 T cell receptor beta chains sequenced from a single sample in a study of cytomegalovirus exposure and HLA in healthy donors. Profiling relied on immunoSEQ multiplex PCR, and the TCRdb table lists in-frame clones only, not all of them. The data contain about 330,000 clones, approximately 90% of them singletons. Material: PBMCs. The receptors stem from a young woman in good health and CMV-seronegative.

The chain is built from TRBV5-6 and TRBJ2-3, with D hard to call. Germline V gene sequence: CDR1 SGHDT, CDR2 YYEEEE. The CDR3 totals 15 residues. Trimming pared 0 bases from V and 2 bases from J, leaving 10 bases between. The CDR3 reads CASSLGLQITDTQYF. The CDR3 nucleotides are TGTGCCAGCAGCTTGGGACTCCAGATCACAGATACGCAGTATTTT.

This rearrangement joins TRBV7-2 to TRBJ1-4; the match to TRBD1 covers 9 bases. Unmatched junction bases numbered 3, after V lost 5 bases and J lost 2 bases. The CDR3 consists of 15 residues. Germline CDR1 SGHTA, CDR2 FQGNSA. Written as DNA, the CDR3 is TGTGCCAGCAGCGCACAGGGGGCGACTAATGAAAAACTGTTTTTT. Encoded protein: CASSAQGATNEKLFF.

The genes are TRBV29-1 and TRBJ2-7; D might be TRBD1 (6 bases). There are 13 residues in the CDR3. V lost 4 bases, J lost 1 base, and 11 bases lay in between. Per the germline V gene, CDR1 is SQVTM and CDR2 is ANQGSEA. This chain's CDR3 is CSVAGDRSYEQYF. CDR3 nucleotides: TGCAGCGTTGCAGGGGACCGATCCTACGAGCAGTACTTC.

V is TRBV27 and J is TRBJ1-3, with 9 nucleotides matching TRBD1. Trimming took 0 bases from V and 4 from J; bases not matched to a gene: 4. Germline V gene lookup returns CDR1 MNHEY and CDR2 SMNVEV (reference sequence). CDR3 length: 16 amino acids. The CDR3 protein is CASSLSGTGTGNTIYF. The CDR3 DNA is TGTGCCAGCAGTTTATCGGGGACAGGGACAGGAAACACCATATATTTT.

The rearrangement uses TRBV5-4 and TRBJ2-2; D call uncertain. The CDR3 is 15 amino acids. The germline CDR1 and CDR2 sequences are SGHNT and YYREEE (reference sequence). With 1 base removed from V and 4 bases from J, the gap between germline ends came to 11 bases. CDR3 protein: CASSLLLSGTGELFF. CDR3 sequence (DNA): TGTGCCAGCAGCTTGCTGCTATCGGGCACCGGGGAGCTGTTTTTT. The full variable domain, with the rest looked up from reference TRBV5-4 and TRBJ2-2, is ETGVTQSPTHLIKTRGQQVTLRCSSQSGHNTVSWYQQALGQGPQFIFQYYREEENGRGNFPPRFSGLQFPNYSSELNVNALELDDSALYLCASSLLLSGTGELFFGEGSRLTVL.

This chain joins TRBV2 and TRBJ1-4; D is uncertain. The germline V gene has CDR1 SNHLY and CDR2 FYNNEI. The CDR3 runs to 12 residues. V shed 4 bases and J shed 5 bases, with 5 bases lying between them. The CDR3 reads CASSGANEKLFF. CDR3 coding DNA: TGTGCCAGCAGTGGGGCCAATGAAAAACTGTTTTTT.

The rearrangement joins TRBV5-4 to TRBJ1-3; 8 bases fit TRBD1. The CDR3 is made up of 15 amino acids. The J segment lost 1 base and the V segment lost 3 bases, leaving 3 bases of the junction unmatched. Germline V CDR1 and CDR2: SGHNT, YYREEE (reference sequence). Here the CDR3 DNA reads TGTGCCAGCAGCTCGAGGACAGGGTCTGGAAACACCATATATTTT. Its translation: CASSSRTGSGNTIYF.

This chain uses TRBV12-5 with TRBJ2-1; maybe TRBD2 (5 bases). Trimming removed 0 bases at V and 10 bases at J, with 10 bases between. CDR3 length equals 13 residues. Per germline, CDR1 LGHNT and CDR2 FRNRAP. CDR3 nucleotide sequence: TGTGCTAGTGGTTTGGTGGCGGGCCAAGAGCAGTTCTTC. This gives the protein CASGLVAGQEQFF.

The CDR3 protein is CASSLVTGGRYEQFF. The CDR3 DNA is TGCGCCAGCAGCTTGGTCACGGGAGGTCGCTATGAGCAGTTCTTC. The chain uses TRBV5-1 and TRBJ2-1, with 7 nucleotides matching TRBD2. J lost 8 bases, V lost 0 bases, and 8 bases had no gene match. This CDR3 comprises 15 residues. CDR1 and CDR2 from the germline V gene are SGHRS and YFSETQ.

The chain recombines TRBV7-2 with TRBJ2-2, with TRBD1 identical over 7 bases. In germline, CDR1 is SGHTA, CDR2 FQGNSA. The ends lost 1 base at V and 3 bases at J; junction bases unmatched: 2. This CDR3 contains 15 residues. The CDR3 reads CASSLGQGDTGELFF. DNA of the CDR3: TGTGCCAGCAGCTTAGGGCAGGGGGACACCGGGGAGCTGTTTTTT.

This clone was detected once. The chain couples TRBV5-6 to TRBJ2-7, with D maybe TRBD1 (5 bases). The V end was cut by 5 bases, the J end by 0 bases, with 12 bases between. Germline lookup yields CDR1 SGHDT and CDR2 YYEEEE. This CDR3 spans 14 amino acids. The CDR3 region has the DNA TGTGCCAGCAGGCCCCAGGGTAGCTCCTACGAGCAGTACTTC. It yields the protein CASRPQGSSYEQYF.

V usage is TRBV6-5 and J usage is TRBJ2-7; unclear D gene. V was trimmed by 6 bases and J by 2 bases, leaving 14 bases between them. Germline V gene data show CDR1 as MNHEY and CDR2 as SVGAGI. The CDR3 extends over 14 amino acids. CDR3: CASSLDKTAYEQYF. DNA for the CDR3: TGTGCCAGCAGCCTTGACAAAACGGCCTACGAGCAGTACTTC.

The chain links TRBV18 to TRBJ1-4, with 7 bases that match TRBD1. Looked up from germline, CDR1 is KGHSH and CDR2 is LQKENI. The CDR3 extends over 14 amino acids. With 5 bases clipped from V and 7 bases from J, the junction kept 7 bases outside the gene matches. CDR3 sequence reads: CASSTQGYGEKLFF. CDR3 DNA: TGTGCCAGCTCAACACAGGGGTATGGTGAAAAACTGTTTTTT. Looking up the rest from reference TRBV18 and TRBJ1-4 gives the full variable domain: NAGVMQNPRHLVRRRGQEARLRCSPMKGHSHVYWYRQLPEEGLKFMVYLQKENIIDESGMPKERFSAEFPKEGPSILRIQQVVRGDSAAYFCASSTQGYGEKLFFGSGTQLSVL.

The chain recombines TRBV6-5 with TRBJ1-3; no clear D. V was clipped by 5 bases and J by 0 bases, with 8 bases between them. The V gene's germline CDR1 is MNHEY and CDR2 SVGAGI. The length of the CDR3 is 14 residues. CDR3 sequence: CASSPQHSGNTIYF. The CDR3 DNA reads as TGTGCCAGCAGTCCACAGCACTCTGGAAACACCATATATTTT.

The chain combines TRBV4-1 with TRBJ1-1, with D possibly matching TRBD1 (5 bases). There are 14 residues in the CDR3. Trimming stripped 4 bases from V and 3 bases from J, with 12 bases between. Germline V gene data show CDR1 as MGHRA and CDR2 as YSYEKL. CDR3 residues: CASSRQGRYTEAFF. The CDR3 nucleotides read TGCGCCAGCAGCCGCCAGGGAAGGTACACTGAAGCTTTCTTT.

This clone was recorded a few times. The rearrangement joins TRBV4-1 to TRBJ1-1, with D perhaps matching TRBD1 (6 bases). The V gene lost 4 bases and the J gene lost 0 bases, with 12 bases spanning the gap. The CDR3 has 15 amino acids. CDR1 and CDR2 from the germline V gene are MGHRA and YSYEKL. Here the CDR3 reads CASSPGTPMNTEAFF. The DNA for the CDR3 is TGCGCCAGCAGCCCGGGGACACCTATGAACACTGAAGCTTTCTTT.

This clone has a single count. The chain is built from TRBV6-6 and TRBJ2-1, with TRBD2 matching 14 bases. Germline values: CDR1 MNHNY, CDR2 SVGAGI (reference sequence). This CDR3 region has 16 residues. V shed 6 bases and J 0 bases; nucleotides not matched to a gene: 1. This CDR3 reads CASRGTSGSSYNEQFF. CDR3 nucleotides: TGTGCCAGCAGGGGGACTAGCGGGAGCTCCTACAATGAGCAGTTCTTC.

The chain's CDR3 is CASSLRDRGADTQYF. The CDR3, as DNA: TGCGCCAGCAGCCTCCGGGACAGGGGCGCAGATACGCAGTATTTT. This rearrangement joins TRBV5-1 to TRBJ2-3; 10 bases match TRBD1. From germline, CDR1 is SGHRS and CDR2 YFSETQ. V lost 4 bases, J lost 4 bases, and 6 bases stayed unmatched. The CDR3 loop spans 15 amino acids. The full variable domain, completed using reference TRBV5-1 and TRBJ2-3, is KAGVTQTPRYLIKTRGQQVTLSCSPISGHRSVSWYQQTPGQGLQFLFEYFSETQRNKGNFPGRFSGRQFSNSRSEMNVSTLELGDSALYLCASSLRDRGADTQYFGPGTRLTVL.

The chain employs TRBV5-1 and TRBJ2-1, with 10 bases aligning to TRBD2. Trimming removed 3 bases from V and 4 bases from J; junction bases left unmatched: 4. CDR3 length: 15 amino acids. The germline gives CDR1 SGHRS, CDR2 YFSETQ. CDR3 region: CASSSTGLAYNEQFF. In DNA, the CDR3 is TGCGCCAGCAGCTCAACGGGACTAGCGTACAATGAGCAGTTCTTC.

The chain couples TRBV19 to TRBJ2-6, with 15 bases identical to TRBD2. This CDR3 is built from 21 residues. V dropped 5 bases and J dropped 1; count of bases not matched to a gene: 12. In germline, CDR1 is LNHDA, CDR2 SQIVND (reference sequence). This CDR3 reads CASSSPGTSGRIFSGANVLTF. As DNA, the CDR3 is TGTGCCAGTAGTTCTCCCGGGACTAGCGGGAGGATATTTTCTGGGGCCAACGTCCTGACTTTC.

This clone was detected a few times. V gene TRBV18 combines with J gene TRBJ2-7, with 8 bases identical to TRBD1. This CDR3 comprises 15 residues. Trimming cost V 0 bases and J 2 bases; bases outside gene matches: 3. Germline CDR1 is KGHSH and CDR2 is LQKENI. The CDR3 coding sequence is TGTGCCAGCTCACCACCGGGACAGGATCCCTACGAGCAGTACTTC. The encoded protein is CASSPPGQDPYEQYF.

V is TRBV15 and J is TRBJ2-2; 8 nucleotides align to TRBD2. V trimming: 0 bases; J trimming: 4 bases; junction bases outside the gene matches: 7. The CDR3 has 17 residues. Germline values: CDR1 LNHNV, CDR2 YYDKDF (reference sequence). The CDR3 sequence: CATSRDPGTRVTGELFF. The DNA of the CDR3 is TGTGCCACCAGCAGAGATCCCGGGACTAGGGTCACCGGGGAGCTGTTTTTT.

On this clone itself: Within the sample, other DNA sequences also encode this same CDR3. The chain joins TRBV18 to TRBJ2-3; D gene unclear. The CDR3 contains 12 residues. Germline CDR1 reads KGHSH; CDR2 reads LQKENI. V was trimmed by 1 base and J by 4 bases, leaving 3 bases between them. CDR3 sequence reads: CASSPRADTQYF. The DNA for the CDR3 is TGTGCCAGCTCACCACGCGCAGATACGCAGTATTTT.

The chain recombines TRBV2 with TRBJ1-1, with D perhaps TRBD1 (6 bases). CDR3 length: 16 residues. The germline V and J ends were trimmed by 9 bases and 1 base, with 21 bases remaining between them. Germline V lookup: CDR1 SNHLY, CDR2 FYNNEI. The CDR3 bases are TGTGCCAGACAGAAGGAAACGGGACACAAGAACACTGAAGCTTTCTTT. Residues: CARQKETGHKNTEAFF.

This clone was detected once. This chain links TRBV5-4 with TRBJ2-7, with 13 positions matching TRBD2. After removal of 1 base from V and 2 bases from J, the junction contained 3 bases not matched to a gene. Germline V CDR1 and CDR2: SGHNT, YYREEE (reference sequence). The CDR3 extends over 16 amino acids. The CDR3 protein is CASSLTSGGGTYEQYF. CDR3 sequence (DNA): TGTGCCAGCAGCTTGACTAGCGGGGGGGGTACCTACGAGCAGTACTTC.

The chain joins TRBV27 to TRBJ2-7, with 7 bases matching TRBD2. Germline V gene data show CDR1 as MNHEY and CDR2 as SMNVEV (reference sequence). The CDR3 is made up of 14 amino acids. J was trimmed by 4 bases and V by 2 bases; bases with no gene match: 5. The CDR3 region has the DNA TGTGCCAGCAGTTTAGAGCGGGGAACTTACGAGCAGTACTTC. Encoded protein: CASSLERGTYEQYF.

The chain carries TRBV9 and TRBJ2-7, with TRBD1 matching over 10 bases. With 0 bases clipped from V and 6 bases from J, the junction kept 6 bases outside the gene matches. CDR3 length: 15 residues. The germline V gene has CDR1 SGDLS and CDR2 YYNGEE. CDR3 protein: CASSVGQGAESEQYF. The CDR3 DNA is TGTGCCAGCAGCGTAGGACAGGGGGCGGAATCCGAGCAGTACTTC.

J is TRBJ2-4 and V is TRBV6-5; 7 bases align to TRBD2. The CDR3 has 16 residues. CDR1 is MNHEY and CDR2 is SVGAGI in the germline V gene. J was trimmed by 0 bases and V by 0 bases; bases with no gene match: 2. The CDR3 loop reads CASSYSGGVAKNIQYF. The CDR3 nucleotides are TGTGCCAGCAGTTACTCGGGAGGGGTAGCCAAAAACATTCAGTACTTC.